The 24 T cell receptor beta chains below come from one sample, sequenced in a study of metastatic and nonmetastatic thyroid tumors. Patients were all untreated before their thyroid surgery. TCRdb reanalyzed the PCR reads via MiXCR. The sample carries 11,000 or so clones, 35% to 45% recorded once. Sequenced material: tumor tissue. The receptors derive from a female donor with papillary thyroid cancer or a benign thyroid nodule (not recorded which). Some clones in this sample may be carry-over from other donors' samples.

The chain combines TRBV11-2 with TRBJ2-7; 9 positions agree with TRBD1. The V segment lost 3 bases and the J segment 10 bases; nucleotides outside the gene matches: 10. The CDR3 contains 14 residues. Germline V gene sequence: CDR1 SGHAT, CDR2 FQNNGV. For the CDR3, the DNA is TGTGCCAGCAGCTTCGGGACAGGGTATGGCGAACAGTACTTC. Protein: CASSFGTGYGEQYF.

The rearrangement links TRBV9 to TRBJ2-7, with a weak D call TRBD2 (5 bases). V was pared by 4 bases and J by 3 bases, with 14 bases between. This CDR3 is 14 amino acids long. CDR1 and CDR2 (germline): SGDLS, YYNGEE. CDR3 DNA sequence: TGTGCCAGCAGCTCCCGGGGAGTCGGCTACGAGCAGTACTTC. Translation gives CASSSRGVGYEQYF.

This clone was observed a few times. The chain is built from TRBV12-3 or TRBV12-4 and TRBJ1-1; TRBD1 agrees at 8 bases. The CDR3 sequence is 16 residues long. With V trimmed by 5 bases and J by 1 base, 9 bases remained unmatched. The CDR3 loop reads CASSPGPGQGNTEAFF. For the CDR3, the DNA is TGTGCCAGCAGTCCAGGCCCCGGACAGGGGAACACTGAAGCTTTCTTT.

The rearrangement links TRBV4-1 to TRBJ2-7, with D possibly matching TRBD2 (5 bases). The V end lost 4 bases, the J end lost 0 bases, and 19 bases lay between the germline ends. Per germline, CDR1 MGHRA and CDR2 YSYEKL. This CDR3 is built from 17 residues. CDR3 DNA: TGCGCCAGCAGCCTCAATGTCGGTAGCGCCATCTCCTACGAGCAGTACTTC. Amino acid sequence: CASSLNVGSAISYEQYF.

This clone was counted between two and nine times. The chain recombines TRBV19 with TRBJ2-2, with D possibly matching TRBD2 (6 bases). The germline CDR1 and CDR2 sequences are LNHDA and SQIVND (reference sequence). This CDR3 comprises 13 residues. Trimming left V 7 bases short and J 6 bases short, with 12 bases between. DNA of the CDR3: TGTGCCAGTACCATTGGAGGGGCCGGGGAGCTGTTTTTT. Translation gives CASTIGGAGELFF.

This clone has just a few counts. V usage is TRBV7-2 and J usage is TRBJ2-7; TRBD1 might be the D (6 bases). Looked up from germline, CDR1 is SGHTA and CDR2 is FQGNSA. The CDR3 contains 13 residues. Trimming removed 5 bases at V and 4 bases at J, with 12 bases between. This CDR3 is CASSLGQMYEQYF. The CDR3 DNA sequence: TGTGCCAGCAGCCTTGGACAGATGTACGAGCAGTACTTC.

The gene calls are TRBV9 and TRBJ2-7; 9 bases line up with TRBD2. V dropped 0 bases and J dropped 3; count of bases not matched to a gene: 7. Germline assignment: CDR1 SGDLS and CDR2 YYNGEE. The CDR3 spans 16 residues. CDR3 region: CASSVAAGGPFYEQYF. DNA of the CDR3: TGTGCCAGCAGCGTAGCGGCGGGAGGGCCTTTCTACGAGCAGTACTTC.

This chain uses TRBV19 with TRBJ2-1, with TRBD2 matching over 10 bases. Germline V CDR1 and CDR2: LNHDA, SQIVND (reference sequence). V was clipped by 6 bases and J by 8 bases; unmatched bases: 16. The CDR3 runs 17 residues. For the CDR3, the DNA is TGTGCCAGTAGCAACCCTAGCGGGAGCCTTGAGTTTGATGAGCAGTTCTTC. It yields the protein CASSNPSGSLEFDEQFF.

The chain uses TRBV30 and TRBJ2-2; maybe TRBD2 (6 bases). Germline V lookup: CDR1 GTSNPN, CDR2 SVGIG (reference sequence). This CDR3 region has 15 residues. The V end was cut by 2 bases, the J end by 4 bases, with 14 bases between. The CDR3 nucleotides are TGTGCCTGGAGTAGGAGGGGTCGCGGCACCGGGGAGCTGTTTTTT. This encodes CAWSRRGRGTGELFF.

V and J are TRBV5-1 and TRBJ2-1; possibly TRBD2 for D (6 bases). CDR1 and CDR2 (germline): SGHRS, YFSETQ. The CDR3 covers 16 residues. Deletions cut 0 bases from V and 8 bases from J, with 18 bases between. The CDR3 sequence is CASSLESGTRTDEQFF. The CDR3 DNA follows: TGCGCCAGCAGCTTGGAATCAGGGACTCGTACGGATGAGCAGTTCTTC.

The chain recombines TRBV2 with TRBJ2-1, with 10 nucleotides matching TRBD2. The CDR3 length is 14 residues. Losses at the gene ends were 8 bases for V and 7 bases for J; bases not matched to a gene: 8. From germline, CDR1 is SNHLY and CDR2 FYNNEI. In nucleotides, the CDR3 is TGTGCCAGCTCCAGCGGGGGGGCCTGGAATGAGCAGTTCTTC. It encodes CASSSGGAWNEQFF.

The V call is TRBV11-3, the J call TRBJ2-5, with TRBD2 identical over 12 bases. V dropped 6 bases and J dropped 4; count of bases not matched to a gene: 9. Germline V gives CDR1 SGHNT, CDR2 YENEEA. The CDR3 runs 16 residues. The CDR3 spells CASSPTTSGSRETQYF. The CDR3 coding sequence is TGTGCCAGCAGTCCCACGACTAGCGGGAGCCGAGAGACCCAGTACTTC.

This chain uses TRBV5-1 with TRBJ2-7; D is perhaps TRBD1 (6 bases). There are 14 residues in the CDR3. Trimming removed 0 bases at V and 0 bases at J, with 7 bases between. CDR1 and CDR2 from the germline V gene are SGHRS and YFSETQ. For the CDR3, the DNA is TGCGCCAGCAGCTTGGCAGGGGACTCCTACGAGCAGTACTTC. Amino acids: CASSLAGDSYEQYF.

This clone appeared a few times. The chain combines TRBV12-3 or TRBV12-4 with TRBJ1-1; possibly TRBD1 for D (5 bases). Trimming pared 4 bases from V and 0 bases from J, leaving 12 bases between. This CDR3 is built from 15 residues. CDR3 nucleotides: TGTGCCAGCAGTTACCGCAGGGAGATGAACACTGAAGCTTTCTTT. It yields the protein CASSYRREMNTEAFF.

The table lists this clone with a few counts. V and J are TRBV12-3 or TRBV12-4 and TRBJ2-2, with a possible D match to TRBD2 (5 bases). The CDR3 extends over 15 amino acids. V was shortened by 3 bases and J by 5 bases, with 13 bases between the two germline ends. The CDR3 loop is CASSFGLARTGELFF. In DNA form, the CDR3 reads TGTGCCAGCAGTTTTGGGCTAGCCCGAACCGGGGAGCTGTTTTTT.

The chain joins TRBV11-3 to TRBJ2-7; D call uncertain. Trimming took 3 bases from V and 2 from J, leaving 5 bases between them. Germline V gene data show CDR1 as SGHNT and CDR2 as YENEEA. This CDR3 has 12 amino acids. The DNA for the CDR3 is TGTGCCAGCAGCTTGCAGCCCTACGAGCAGTACTTC. Translated, it gives CASSLQPYEQYF.

DNA of the CDR3: TGTGCCACCAGCAGAGAGGGCGGGAATGAGCAGTTCTTC. This encodes CATSREGGNEQFF. The V call is TRBV15, the J call TRBJ2-1; tentatively, D is TRBD2 (5 bases). CDR1 and CDR2 (germline): LNHNV, YYDKDF (reference sequence). This CDR3 is built from 13 residues. V lost 0 bases and J 7 bases, leaving 7 bases between the germline ends.

The chain links TRBV7-4 to TRBJ2-7, with 9 positions matching TRBD1. The germline V gene has CDR1 SGHVT and CDR2 SQSDAQ. The CDR3 consists of 16 residues. With V trimmed by 1 base and J by 0 bases, 4 bases remained unmatched. This CDR3 reads CASSLEGQGSSYEQYF. DNA for the CDR3: TGTGCCAGCAGCTTAGAAGGACAGGGGAGCTCCTACGAGCAGTACTTC.

CDR3 in DNA: TGTGCCAGCAGTTACGGGCGGGAGGTCCCCGGCTACAATGAGCAGTTCTTC. Translating it yields CASSYGREVPGYNEQFF. The chain recombines TRBV6-5 with TRBJ2-1; 8 bases fit TRBD2. The junction had 9 bases not matched to a gene; V was cut back by 2 bases and J by 3 bases. Germline CDR1 reads MNHEY; CDR2 reads SVGAGI. This CDR3 is built from 17 residues.

V and J are TRBV11-3 and TRBJ2-1, with D uncertain. The CDR3 consists of 13 residues. The ends were cut back, 5 bases at V and 4 bases at J, with 9 bases in the middle. The germline V gene has CDR1 SGHNT and CDR2 YENEEA. The CDR3 spells CASSLGRYNEQFF. For the CDR3, the DNA is TGTGCCAGCAGCCTCGGACGGTACAATGAGCAGTTCTTC.

This sequence joins TRBV4-3 and TRBJ2-7, with D perhaps TRBD2 (5 bases). V lost 0 bases, J lost 3 bases, and 9 bases lay in between. This CDR3 spans 14 amino acids. Germline V gene sequence: CDR1 LGHNA, CDR2 YSLEER. The chain's CDR3 is CASSQDLGDYEQYF. The CDR3 coding sequence is TGCGCCAGCAGCCAAGATCTCGGGGACTACGAGCAGTACTTC.

V gene TRBV6-2 or TRBV6-3 combines with J gene TRBJ2-2; D unclear. Germline-derived CDR1 and CDR2 are MNHEY and SVGEGT. The CDR3 spans 16 residues. V was cut by 5 bases and J by 4 bases, with 17 bases left in between. The CDR3 reads CASSPFREPPTGELFF. As DNA, the CDR3 is TGTGCCAGCAGTCCATTTCGCGAGCCGCCCACCGGGGAGCTGTTTTTT.

The rearrangement uses TRBV7-3 and TRBJ2-5, with D tentatively TRBD2 (5 bases). V gave up 4 bases and J gave up 2 bases, with 14 bases separating them. The CDR3 has 15 residues. Germline V gene lookup returns CDR1 SGHTA and CDR2 FQGTGA. The CDR3 DNA sequence: TGTGCCAGCAGCTCCATCGCGGGCTTACAAGAGACCCAGTACTTC. It codes for CASSSIAGLQETQYF.

This sequence joins TRBV11-3 and TRBJ2-7; D unclear. This CDR3 spans 14 amino acids. Germline CDR1 and CDR2: SGHNT and YENEEA. With 5 bases removed from V and 0 bases from J, the gap between germline ends came to 11 bases. For the CDR3, the DNA is TGTGCCAGCAGCCCTAGGGCCAGCTCCTACGAGCAGTACTTC. Amino acid sequence: CASSPRASSYEQYF.